What follows is one T cell receptor beta chain and its context. Its antigen remains unknown. The record originates from a study of OX40 agonist ivuxolimab in advanced cancers. V lost 6 bases and J lost 2, with 10 bases in between. Germline V gives CDR1 SNHLY, CDR2 FYNNEI. The CDR3 runs 13 residues. The study's findings and limits: Partial responders receiving 0.1-3.0 mg/kg showed among the lowest clonal expansion.

The table came from immunoSEQ multiplex PCR; TCRdb's copy has only in-frame clones and leaves some out. The sample holds some 80,000 clones, approximately 84% seen once. The specimen was CD4+ or CD8+ T cells sorted from blood, collected in a trial of the OX40 agonist ivuxolimab. The receptor was derived from an adult with an advanced solid tumor such as melanoma, head and neck, liver or kidney cancer. The chain recombines TRBV2 with TRBJ1-1; no definite D call. This CDR3 reads CASRAERNTEAFF. DNA for the CDR3: TGTGCCAGCAGGGCCGAGAGAAACACTGAAGCTTTCTTT.